This is a list of T cell receptor beta chains from one sample in a study of T cells in localized non-small cell lung cancer. Repertoires were generated with immunoSEQ multiplex PCR, while TCRdb's copy carries only in-frame clones and drops some. The sample consists of about 82,000 clones, 60% to 85% of them appearing once. Sequenced here: PBMCs, sampled before any cancer treatment. These receptors were collected from a man aged 35 to 69 with stage II squamous cell lung carcinoma. Both conserved end residues are part of each CDR3. D genes are given only for firm matches. A row's size may be missing; if present it is once, few, many or a size class.

clone size	J gene	V gene	D gene	CDR3 protein	CDR3 DNA
.	TRBJ2-1	TRBV7-9	TRBD2	CASSLGTSGGAEDNEQFF	TGTGCCAGCAGCTTAGGGACTAGCGGGGGGGCCGAGGACAATGAGCAGTTCTTC
.	TRBJ2-3	TRBV5-1	TRBD2	CASQGLAGASTDTQYF	TGCGCCAGTCAAGGACTAGCGGGTGCTAGCACAGATACGCAGTATTTT
once	TRBJ1-2	TRBV28	TRBD1	CASSIPQGDNYGYTF	TGTGCCAGCAGTATCCCTCAGGGGGACAACTATGGCTACACCTTC
.	TRBJ2-5	TRBV7-8	.	CASTTLGLGPETQYF	TGTGCCAGCACCACCCTGGGCCTTGGGCCGGAGACCCAGTACTTC
.	TRBJ2-1	TRBV7-9	TRBD2	CASSPRGSGRADEQFF	TGTGCCAGCAGCCCACGTGGGTCGGGGAGGGCGGATGAGCAGTTCTTC
.	TRBJ1-2	TRBV15	.	CATSRDRGPYYGYTF	TGTGCCACCAGCAGAGACAGGGGACCCTACTATGGCTACACCTTC
.	TRBJ1-5	TRBV19	.	CASSIDLWKPQHF	TGTGCCAGTAGTATAGATTTGTGGAAGCCCCAGCATTTT
.	TRBJ2-6	TRBV19	TRBD1	CASSITGGISSGANVLTF	TGTGCCAGTAGTATCACAGGGGGAATCAGTTCTGGGGCCAACGTCCTGACTTTC
few	TRBJ2-1	TRBV5-1	.	CASFTNRANEQFF	TGCGCCAGCTTCACGAACAGGGCGAATGAGCAGTTCTTC
.	TRBJ2-7	TRBV5-6	TRBD2	CASSWGLASSSYEQYF	TGTGCCAGCAGCTGGGGACTAGCGTCTAGCTCCTACGAGCAGTACTTC
.	TRBJ2-3	TRBV5-6	.	CASSFTGTDTQYF	TGTGCCAGCAGCTTTACCGGGACGGATACGCAGTATTTT
.	TRBJ2-7	TRBV28	.	CASSVLRSSYEQYF	TGTGCCAGCAGTGTCCTCAGGAGCTCCTACGAGCAGTACTTC
.	TRBJ1-5	TRBV30	TRBD1	CAWSGQGNQPQHF	TGTGCCTGGAGTGGACAGGGGAATCAGCCCCAGCATTTT
.	TRBJ2-1	TRBV6-6	.	CASRWGHEGNEQFF	TGTGCCAGCAGATGGGGACACGAGGGGAATGAGCAGTTCTTC
.	TRBJ2-7	TRBV6-5	TRBD1	CASSSFGQGAYEQYF	TGTGCCAGCAGCTCTTTTGGACAGGGGGCCTACGAGCAGTACTTC
.	TRBJ2-1	TRBV27	.	CASSLSWGLSDEQFF	TGTGCCAGCAGCCTAAGCTGGGGCCTCTCGGATGAGCAGTTCTTC
.	TRBJ1-5	TRBV6-1	TRBD1	CASSDPWDRRAQPQHF	TGTGCCAGCAGTGACCCCTGGGACAGAAGGGCCCAGCCCCAGCATTTT
.	TRBJ2-3	TRBV19	.	CASTDSRGPTDTQYF	TGTGCCAGTACCGACTCGAGGGGTCCCACAGATACGCAGTATTTT
.	TRBJ2-3	TRBV28	.	CASTTIRVRLDASTDTQYF	TGTGCCAGCACCACTATTCGGGTGAGACTGGATGCTAGCACAGATACGCAGTATTTT
.	TRBJ2-3	TRBV5-1	.	CASSSRGRVSTDTQYF	TGCGCCAGCAGCAGTCGGGGGCGGGTGAGCACAGATACGCAGTATTTT
.	TRBJ1-2	TRBV5-1	.	CASSTGDYGYTF	TGCGCCAGCAGCACGGGGGACTATGGCTACACCTTC
.	TRBJ2-1	TRBV14	.	CASSQNSQALEQFF	TGTGCCAGCAGCCAAAATTCCCAAGCGCTTGAGCAGTTCTTC
once	TRBJ1-1	TRBV28	.	CASSFLGGYPEAFF	TGTGCCAGCAGTTTTTTAGGGGGGTACCCTGAAGCTTTCTTT
many	TRBJ1-1	TRBV5-1	.	CASRATADEAFF	TGCGCCAGCAGAGCGACGGCAGATGAAGCTTTCTTT
.	TRBJ2-7	TRBV5-5	.	CASSLRQGSSYEQYF	TGTGCCAGCAGCTTGCGGCAGGGAAGCTCCTACGAGCAGTACTTC
many	TRBJ2-7	TRBV19	TRBD1	CASSARTGFPHEQYF	TGTGCCAGTAGTGCCCGGACAGGGTTTCCCCACGAGCAGTACTTC
.	TRBJ2-1	TRBV7-9	.	CASSLPGPTNEQFF	TGTGCCAGCAGCTTGCCGGGACCCACCAATGAGCAGTTCTTC
.	TRBJ2-7	TRBV5-4	TRBD2	CASSLAGGAYEQYF	TGTGCCAGCAGCTTGGCCGGGGGGGCCTACGAGCAGTACTTC
.	TRBJ1-5	TRBV4-2	TRBD1	CAAGTGPNQPQHF	TGTGCAGCCGGGACAGGGCCCAATCAGCCCCAGCATTTT
many	TRBJ2-3	TRBV18	.	CASSLSTDTQYF	TGTGCCAGCTCACTCTCGACAGATACGCAGTATTTT
.	TRBJ2-1	TRBV27	TRBD2	CASSLGGNNYNEQFF	TGTGCCAGCAGTTTGGGAGGGAACAATTACAATGAGCAGTTCTTC
.	TRBJ2-7	TRBV4-1	.	CASSQEAGSTFREQYF	TGCGCCAGCAGCCAAGAGGCGGGCTCTACCTTTCGAGAGCAGTACTTC
.	TRBJ1-1	TRBV30	.	CAWGGSNTEAFF	TGTGCCTGGGGGGGGAGTAACACTGAAGCTTTCTTT
.	TRBJ2-3	TRBV7-6	.	CASSLARTDTQYF	TGTGCCAGCAGCTTAGCGCGGACAGATACGCAGTATTTT
.	TRBJ2-2	TRBV27	.	CASSVLGGLDTGELFF	TGTGCCAGCAGTGTTTTGGGGGGTTTGGACACCGGGGAGCTGTTTTTT
.	TRBJ1-4	TRBV19	.	CASSHQDATNEKLFF	TGTGCCAGTAGTCACCAGGATGCAACTAATGAAAAACTGTTTTTT
.	TRBJ1-5	TRBV2	.	CASSVLGGQPQHF	TGTGCCAGCAGCGTGCTTGGGGGCCAGCCCCAGCATTTT
.	TRBJ1-1	TRBV7-9	TRBD1	CASSQPVGQGAGEAFF	TGTGCCAGCAGCCAACCTGTCGGACAGGGGGCCGGTGAAGCTTTCTTT
.	TRBJ2-5	TRBV4-1	.	CASSQDGRGYVETQYF	TGCGCCAGCAGCCAAGATGGCAGGGGTTATGTGGAGACCCAGTACTTC
.	TRBJ2-6	TRBV14	.	CASSKISGVTGANVLTF	TGTGCCAGCAGCAAAATCTCAGGGGTCACTGGGGCCAACGTCCTGACTTTC
.	TRBJ2-1	TRBV2	TRBD1	CASSGDRGSYNEQFF	TGTGCCAGCAGCGGGGACAGGGGGTCCTACAATGAGCAGTTCTTC
.	TRBJ2-2	TRBV9	TRBD1	CASSVAGTVNTGELFF	TGTGCCAGCAGCGTAGCCGGGACAGTCAACACCGGGGAGCTGTTTTTT
.	TRBJ1-6	TRBV7-2	.	CASSLNLGGGAYNSPLHF	TGTGCCAGCAGCTTAAATCTGGGAGGAGGGGCCTATAATTCACCCCTCCACTTT
.	TRBJ1-5	TRBV5-5	TRBD1	CASSFDRANQPQHF	TGTGCCAGCAGCTTCGACAGGGCTAATCAGCCCCAGCATTTT
.	TRBJ2-5	TRBV25-1	.	CASSPPGVQETQYF	TGTGCCAGCAGTCCTCCGGGGGTCCAAGAGACCCAGTACTTC
.	TRBJ2-4	TRBV2	.	CASSEGGTVNIQYF	TGTGCCAGCAGCGAAGGCGGGACAGTAAACATTCAGTACTTC
.	TRBJ2-7	TRBV6-1	.	CASRIQGGNYEQYF	TGTGCCAGCAGGATACAGGGGGGGAACTACGAGCAGTACTTC
.	TRBJ1-3	TRBV19	.	CASQGRGRVQQKGNTIYF	TGTGCCAGCCAGGGGAGGGGCAGGGTACAGCAGAAGGGAAACACCATATATTTT
.	TRBJ2-1	TRBV18	.	CASSPGADYNEQFF	TGTGCCAGCTCACCGGGGGCAGACTACAATGAGCAGTTCTTC
.	TRBJ2-1	TRBV10-3	.	CAISVGEEQFF	TGTGCCATCAGTGTCGGGGAAGAGCAGTTCTTC
few	TRBJ1-4	TRBV18	TRBD1	CASSDREGEKLFF	TGTGCCAGCTCGGACAGGGAAGGGGAAAAACTGTTTTTT
many	TRBJ1-4	TRBV14	.	CASSEDLRDTDEKLFF	TGTGCCAGCAGCGAAGATCTACGGGACACGGATGAAAAACTGTTTTTT
.	TRBJ1-2	TRBV9	.	CASSPTGGRDYGYTF	TGTGCCAGCAGCCCCACGGGGGGCCGGGACTATGGCTACACCTTC
.	TRBJ2-1	TRBV11-2	.	CASSLAGGRQSNEQFF	TGTGCCAGCAGCTTAGCGGGGGGCCGACAAAGCAATGAGCAGTTCTTC
.	TRBJ1-6	TRBV28	.	CASSFRDSSPLHF	TGTGCCAGCAGTTTCCGGGACTCATCACCCCTCCACTTT